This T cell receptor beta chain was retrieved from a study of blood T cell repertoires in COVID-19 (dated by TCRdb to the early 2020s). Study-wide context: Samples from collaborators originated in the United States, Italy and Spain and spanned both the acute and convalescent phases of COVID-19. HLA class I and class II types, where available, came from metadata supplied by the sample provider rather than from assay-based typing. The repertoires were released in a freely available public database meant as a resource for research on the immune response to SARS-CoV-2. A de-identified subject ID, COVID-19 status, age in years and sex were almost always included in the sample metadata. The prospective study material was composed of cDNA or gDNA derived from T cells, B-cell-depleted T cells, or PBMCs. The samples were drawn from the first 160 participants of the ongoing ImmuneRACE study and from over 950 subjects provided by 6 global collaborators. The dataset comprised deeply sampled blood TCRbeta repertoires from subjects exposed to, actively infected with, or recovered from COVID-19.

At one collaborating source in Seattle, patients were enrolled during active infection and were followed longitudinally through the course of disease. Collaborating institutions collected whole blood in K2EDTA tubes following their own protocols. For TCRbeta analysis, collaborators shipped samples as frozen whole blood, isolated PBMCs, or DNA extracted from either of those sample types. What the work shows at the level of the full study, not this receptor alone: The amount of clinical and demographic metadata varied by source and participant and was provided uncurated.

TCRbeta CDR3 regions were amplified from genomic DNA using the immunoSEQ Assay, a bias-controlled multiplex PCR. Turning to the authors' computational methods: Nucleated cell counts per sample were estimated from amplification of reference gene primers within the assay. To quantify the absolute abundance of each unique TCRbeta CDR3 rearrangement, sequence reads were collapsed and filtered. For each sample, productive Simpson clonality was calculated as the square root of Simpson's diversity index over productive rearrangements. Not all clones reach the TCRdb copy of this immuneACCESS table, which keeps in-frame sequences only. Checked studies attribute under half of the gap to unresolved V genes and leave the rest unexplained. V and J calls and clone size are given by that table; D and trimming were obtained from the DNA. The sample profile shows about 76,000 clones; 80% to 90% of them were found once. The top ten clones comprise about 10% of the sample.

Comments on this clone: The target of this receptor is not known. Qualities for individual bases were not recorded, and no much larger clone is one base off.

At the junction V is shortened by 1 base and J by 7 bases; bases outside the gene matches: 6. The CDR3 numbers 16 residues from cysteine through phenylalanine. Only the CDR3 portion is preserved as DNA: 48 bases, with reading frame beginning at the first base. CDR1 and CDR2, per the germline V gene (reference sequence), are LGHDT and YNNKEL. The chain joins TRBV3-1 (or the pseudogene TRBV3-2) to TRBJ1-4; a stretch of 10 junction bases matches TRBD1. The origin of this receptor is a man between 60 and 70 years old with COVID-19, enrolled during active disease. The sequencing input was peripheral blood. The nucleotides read TGTGCCAGCAGCCAAGGAGGCGGGACAGGGGTTGAAAAACTGTTTTTT. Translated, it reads CASSQGGGTGVEKLFF.